These 27 T cell receptor beta chains share one sample of origin, sequenced in a study of Tregs in tolerant kidney transplant recipients. The nonmyeloablative bone marrow transplants came from related graft donors, with transient mixed chimerism. Produced via immunoSEQ multiplex PCR; TCRdb's table is partial and in-frame only. The sample includes 23,000 or so clones. The sample was CD4+ T cells from blood (PBMCs), taken 6 months after the transplant. These receptors originate from a human patient who received a combined kidney and bone marrow transplant. Some T cells may originate from the graft donor.

Notes on this clone: The read terminates 3 residues before the CDR3 end, so the remaining end is supplied by the germline J gene. J is TRBJ1-4 and V is TRBV6-2 or TRBV6-3, with 9 bases aligning to TRBD1. This CDR3 contains 14 residues. Trimming cost V 5 bases and J 8 bases; bases outside gene matches: 6. CDR1 and CDR2 (germline): MNHEY, SVGEGT. The CDR3 loop is CASSAQGAREKLFF. The sequenced CDR3 bases are TGTGCCAGCAGTGCACAGGGGGCGCGAGAAAAA.

A word on this clone: The read halts 3 residues ahead of the CDR3 end, with the missing end drawn from the germline J gene. This sequence joins TRBV5-1 and TRBJ1-6; the match to TRBD1 covers 7 bases. From germline, CDR1 is SGHRS and CDR2 YFSETQ. The V segment lost 4 bases and the J segment 7 bases; nucleotides outside the gene matches: 5. CDR3 size: 14 residues. This chain's CDR3 is CASSPEGANSPLHF. The covered CDR3 bases are TGCGCCAGCAGCCCGGAGGGGGCCAATTCACCC.

A remark on this clone: The CDR3 is cut off 3 residues early in the read; its end comes from the germline J gene. This chain connects TRBV7-9 to TRBJ2-5; TRBD2 matches 9 bases. With V trimmed by 7 bases and J by 7 bases, 13 bases remained unmatched. CDR3 length: 15 residues. CDR1 is SEHNR, CDR2 FQNEAQ, per germline (reference sequence). The covered CDR3 bases are TGTGCCAGCACCGAGGGTAGTAGCGGGAGTGGGACC. It yields the protein CASTEGSSGSGT. The entire CDR3 reads CASTEGSSGSGTQYF.

As for this clone: The read halts 3 residues ahead of the CDR3 end, with the missing end drawn from the germline J gene. The chain carries TRBV20-1 and TRBJ2-5; 10 nucleotides match TRBD2. The CDR3 consists of 14 residues. Germline V gene lookup returns CDR1 DFQATT and CDR2 SNEGSKA (reference sequence). J was trimmed by 5 bases and V by 5 bases; bases with no gene match: 8. CDR3 DNA, as far as it was read: TGCAGTGCTCAAGCGGGGGGGCATTTGGAGACC. Protein: CSAQAGGHLET. The entire CDR3 protein is CSAQAGGHLETQYF.

Judged by frequency, this clone is medium-sized. The CDR3 goes on 3 residues after the read ends, and that part is filled in from the germline J gene. The V call is TRBV5-1, the J call TRBJ1-1; D might be TRBD1 (6 bases). Trimming removed 5 bases at V and 1 base at J, with 9 bases between. CDR3 length: 13 residues. From germline, CDR1 is SGHRS and CDR2 YFSETQ. The sequenced part of the CDR3 DNA is TGCGCCAGCAGACCACAGGGGAACACTGAA. Protein product: CASRPQGNTE. The CDR3 reads in full as CASRPQGNTEAFF.

Regarding this clone: The sequenced fragment ends 3 residues before the CDR3 boundary, so the rest is inferred from the germline J gene. The chain combines TRBV5-6 with TRBJ2-7; D gene unclear. V lost 2 bases to trimming and J lost 6 bases, with 12 bases between them. From germline, CDR1 is SGHDT and CDR2 YYEEEE. The CDR3 consists of 13 residues. The CDR3 sequence is CASSFAVLGEQYF. The covered CDR3 bases are TGTGCCAGCAGCTTCGCGGTCCTGGGCGAG.

As regards this clone: The DNA ends 3 residues before the CDR3 does, and the rest of the CDR3 is filled in from the germline J gene. The chain combines TRBV7-2 with TRBJ1-2, with 7 bases matching TRBD1. The CDR3 loop spans 13 amino acids. Germline loops: CDR1 SGHTA, CDR2 FQGNSA. The V segment lost 2 bases and the J segment 7 bases; nucleotides outside the gene matches: 4. The DNA read from the CDR3 is TGTGCCAGCAGCTTAAAAGGGGGCGCTGGC. Translating gives CASSLKGGAG. The CDR3 in its entirety is CASSLKGGAGYTF. Complete variable domain (other parts from reference TRBV7-2 and TRBJ1-2): GAGVSQSPSNKVTEKGKDVELRCDPISGHTALYWYRQSLGQGLEFLIYFQGNSAPDKSGLPSDRFSAERTGGSVSTLTIQRTQQEDSAVYLCASSLKGGAGYTFGSGTRLTVV.

In the case of this clone: Read sequence stops 3 residues before the CDR3 end, and the germline J gene provides the missing end. Other nucleotide sequences from this sample produce the same CDR3. The chain combines TRBV2 with TRBJ2-7; the D gene is possibly TRBD1 (6 bases). CDR1 and CDR2 from the germline V gene are SNHLY and FYNNEI. Trimming stripped 7 bases from V and 0 bases from J, with 10 bases between. The CDR3 has 13 residues. This CDR3 is CASIRDTSYEQYF. CDR3 DNA, as far as it was read: TGTGCCAGCATCCGGGACACCTCCTACGAG.

To note about this clone: Read data end 3 residues before the CDR3 end; the end is taken from the germline J gene. The chain has TRBV16 and TRBJ2-2, with D unclear. CDR1 KGHSY and CDR2 FQNENV come from the germline V gene. V was clipped by 7 bases and J by 1 base, with 7 bases between them. The CDR3 sequence is 13 residues long. Here the CDR3 reads CASTKWNTGELFF. Partial CDR3 DNA: TGTGCCAGCACTAAATGGAACACCGGGGAG.

On this clone: The CDR3 end falls 3 residues outside the read, so it is completed with the germline J gene. This chain links TRBV2 with TRBJ2-5; D may be TRBD2 (6 bases). The CDR3 has 13 amino acids. From germline, CDR1 is SNHLY and CDR2 FYNNEI. Trimming pared 5 bases from V and 1 base from J, leaving 8 bases between. The CDR3 DNA, read in part, is TGTGCCAGCAGTAGGGACTTCCAAGAGACC. Amino acids: CASSRDFQET. The entire CDR3 sequence reads CASSRDFQETQYF.

About this clone itself: The CDR3 end falls 3 residues outside the read, so it is completed with the germline J gene. The chain carries TRBV5-6 and TRBJ2-5; perhaps TRBD2 as D (6 bases). V shed 5 bases and J shed 5 bases, with 7 bases lying between them. Germline V gene sequence: CDR1 SGHDT, CDR2 YYEEEE. This CDR3 contains 11 residues. CDR3 sequence: CASRRGETQYF. The covered CDR3 bases are TGTGCCAGCAGACGGGGGGAGACC.

As to this clone: The read comes to an end 3 residues before the CDR3 does, leaving the germline J gene to fill in the end. The chain joins TRBV5-1 to TRBJ2-7, with D perhaps matching TRBD1 or TRBD2 (6 bases each). The CDR3 covers 13 residues. CDR1 SGHRS and CDR2 YFSETQ come from the germline V gene. V lost 4 bases to trimming and J lost 4 bases, with 12 bases between them. The CDR3 bases that were read are TGCGCCAGCAGCGTGGGGGGCAGATACGAG. Encoded protein: CASSVGGRYE. The full-length CDR3 reads as CASSVGGRYEQYF.

CDR3 DNA (partial): TGCAGCGTGGACAGGGCGGGGGGGCAAGAGACC. Its protein is CSVDRAGGQET. The CDR3 in full is CSVDRAGGQETQYF. This chain uses TRBV29-1 with TRBJ2-5; D possibly corresponds to TRBD2 (9 bases). The sequenced fragment ends 3 residues before the CDR3 boundary, so the rest is inferred from the germline J gene. V lost 6 bases to trimming and J lost 2 bases, with 16 bases between them. CDR1 is SQVTM and CDR2 is ANQGSEA in the germline V gene. The length of the CDR3 is 14 residues.

Concerning this clone itself: The sequenced fragment ends 3 residues before the CDR3 boundary, so the rest is inferred from the germline J gene. V usage is TRBV7-9 and J usage is TRBJ2-3, with D unresolved. Trimming shortened V by 6 bases and J by 6 bases, and 7 bases separated the two germline ends. This CDR3 is built from 11 residues. Germline CDR1 is SEHNR and CDR2 is FQNEAQ (reference sequence). The CDR3 bases that were read are TGTGCCAGCAGTAGTTGGGATACG. This gives the protein CASSSWDT. The CDR3, in full, reads CASSSWDTQYF.

For this clone: The read finishes 3 residues shy of the CDR3 end, and the germline J gene is used to complete it. This rearrangement joins TRBV6-2 or TRBV6-3 to TRBJ2-7; maybe TRBD2 (6 bases). Germline V gene sequence: CDR1 MNHEY, CDR2 SVGEGT. The CDR3 runs to 14 residues. The germline V and J ends were trimmed by 6 bases and 2 bases, with 14 bases remaining between them. Incomplete CDR3 DNA: TGTGCCAGCAGAGGGCTAGCGCTACCCTACGAG. Translation: CASRGLALPYE. The entire CDR3 protein is CASRGLALPYEQYF.

In regard to this clone: Read sequence stops 3 residues before the CDR3 end, and the germline J gene provides the missing end. This chain links TRBV11-2 with TRBJ2-7; D may be TRBD2 (6 bases). Germline CDR1 reads SGHAT; CDR2 reads FQNNGV. The CDR3 is made up of 15 amino acids. V dropped 6 bases and J dropped 1 base, with 16 bases sitting between them. The CDR3 is CASRGGVVGSYEQYF. Incomplete CDR3 DNA: TGTGCCAGCAGGGGGGGAGTGGTGGGATCCTACGAG.

With regard to this clone: The read falls 3 residues short of the CDR3 end, and the missing part is taken from the germline J gene. The chain links TRBV28 to TRBJ2-1; 11 bases line up with TRBD1. The CDR3 length is 16 residues. V lost 1 base to trimming and J lost 9 bases; unmatched junction nucleotides: 8. Germline assignment: CDR1 MDHEN and CDR2 SYDVKM. The CDR3 bases that were read are TGTGCCAGCAGTTTATTACCAGGGACAGGGGGTGGTGAG. Amino acid sequence: CASSLLPGTGGGE. The CDR3 as a whole reads CASSLLPGTGGGEQFF.

On this clone itself: The read comes to an end 3 residues before the CDR3 does, leaving the germline J gene to fill in the end. The J gene is TRBJ1-3, the V gene TRBV5-1; 7 nucleotides line up with TRBD1. V trimming: 3 bases; J trimming: 4 bases; junction bases outside the gene matches: 4. Germline V gene sequence: CDR1 SGHRS, CDR2 YFSETQ. The CDR3 is made up of 14 amino acids. The CDR3 loop reads CASSWGTVGNTIYF. The covered CDR3 bases are TGCGCCAGCAGCTGGGGGACAGTGGGAAACACC.

To note about this clone: Read coverage stops 3 residues before the CDR3 terminus; the germline J gene supplies the remainder. The chain joins TRBV2 to TRBJ2-5; perhaps D is TRBD1 or TRBD2 (5 bases each). Trimming removed 1 base from V and 5 bases from J, with 8 bases in between. This CDR3 has 13 residues. Germline assignment: CDR1 SNHLY and CDR2 FYNNEI. This CDR3 is CASSEGGAETQYF. The covered CDR3 bases are TGTGCCAGCAGTGAAGGAGGGGCGGAGACC. The whole variable domain, remainder taken from reference TRBV2 and TRBJ2-5, is EPEVTQTPSHQVTQMGQEVILRCVPISNHLYFYWYRQILGQKVEFLVSFYNNEISEKSEIFDDQFSVERPDGSNFTLKIRSTKLEDSAMYFCASSEGGAETQYFGPGTRLLVL.

CDR3 loop: CASSLLPGQGNTEAFF. The part of the CDR3 DNA that was read is TGCGCCAGCAGCCTGCTCCCGGGACAGGGGAACACTGAA. The rearrangement uses TRBV5-1 and TRBJ1-1, with 9 bases lining up with TRBD1. The read ends 3 residues early relative to the CDR3; the germline J gene fills the gap. Germline V gene lookup returns CDR1 SGHRS and CDR2 YFSETQ. Trimming removed 4 bases from V and 1 base from J; junction bases left unmatched: 8. The CDR3 length is 16 residues.

In regard to this clone: The missing CDR3 end, 3 residues past where the read stops, is filled in from the germline J gene. This chain links TRBV30 with TRBJ1-6; possibly TRBD1 for D (5 bases). Germline CDR1 reads GTSNPN; CDR2 reads SVGIG (reference sequence). The V and J ends lost 4 bases and 8 bases respectively, with 18 bases between them. The CDR3 length is 15 residues. The covered CDR3 bases are TGTGCCTGGAACAAACCGGGTCGGGGGGATTCACCC. This gives the protein CAWNKPGRGDSP. The whole CDR3 protein reads CAWNKPGRGDSPLHF.

Details on this clone: The DNA ends 3 residues before the CDR3 does, and the rest of the CDR3 is filled in from the germline J gene. The V gene is TRBV18, the J gene TRBJ1-5; TRBD1 is a possible D gene (6 bases). Per the germline V gene, CDR1 is KGHSH and CDR2 is LQKENI. The CDR3 runs 13 residues. The V gene lost 2 bases and the J gene lost 7 bases, with 9 bases spanning the gap. The CDR3 bases that were read are TGTGCCAGCTCACCAGGGGGGGCCCAGCCC. Translating it yields CASSPGGAQP. The complete CDR3 sequence is CASSPGGAQPQHF.

About this clone: The read comes to an end 3 residues before the CDR3 does, leaving the germline J gene to fill in the end. The chain carries TRBV18 and TRBJ1-1; D is undetermined. Germline CDR1 is KGHSH and CDR2 is LQKENI. V lost 2 bases and J lost 0, with 13 bases in between. CDR3 length: 16 amino acids. The DNA read from the CDR3 is TGTGCCAGCTCACCAGTGAACGGGGTGGTGAACACTGAA. Translating gives CASSPVNGVVNTE. The whole CDR3 protein is CASSPVNGVVNTEAFF.

As for this clone: The observed sequence ends 3 residues before the CDR3 terminus, with the missing tail filled in from the germline J gene. The chain is built from TRBV18 and TRBJ2-7, with TRBD1 matching 8 bases. Germline-derived CDR1 and CDR2 are KGHSH and LQKENI. CDR3 length equals 15 residues. J gave up 1 base and V 3 bases, and 5 bases lay outside the gene matches. CDR3 region: CASSPRTGFSYEQYF. CDR3 bases read: TGTGCCAGCTCACCCCGGACAGGGTTTTCCTACGAG. Filled out from reference TRBV18 and TRBJ2-7, the complete variable domain reads NAGVMQNPRHLVRRRGQEARLRCSPMKGHSHVYWYRQLPEEGLKFMVYLQKENIIDESGMPKERFSAEFPKEGPSILRIQQVVRGDSAAYFCASSPRTGFSYEQYFGPGTRLTVT.

The CDR3 loop is CASSPRGLDYGYTF. The part of the CDR3 DNA that was read is TGTGCCAGCTCACCTAGGGGGTTGGACTATGGC. The chain combines TRBV18 with TRBJ1-2, with D possibly matching TRBD1 (6 bases). The CDR3 end falls 3 residues outside the read, so it is completed with the germline J gene. Germline CDR1 is KGHSH and CDR2 is LQKENI. The CDR3 covers 14 residues. V was cut by 3 bases and J by 3 bases, with 11 bases left in between.

About this clone itself: The read finishes 3 residues shy of the CDR3 end, and the germline J gene is used to complete it. The chain has TRBV20-1 and TRBJ2-3; 7 bases match TRBD2. This CDR3 has 15 residues. Losses at the gene ends were 3 bases for V and 3 bases for J; bases not matched to a gene: 9. Looked up from germline, CDR1 is DFQATT and CDR2 is SNEGSKA (reference sequence). This CDR3 is CSASGGGSGTDTQYF. The DNA read from the CDR3 is TGCAGTGCTAGCGGTGGCGGGAGCGGAACAGATACG.

As concerns this clone: The read ends 3 residues before the CDR3 terminus; that terminus is restored from the germline J gene. The V call is TRBV19, the J call TRBJ2-4; D may be TRBD2 (5 bases). V was pared by 4 bases and J by 0 bases, with 10 bases between. The CDR3 covers 15 residues. The germline gives CDR1 LNHDA, CDR2 SQIVND (reference sequence). CDR3 residues: CASSSQGLAKNIQYF. Partial CDR3 DNA: TGTGCCAGTAGTAGCCAAGGACTAGCCAAAAACATT.